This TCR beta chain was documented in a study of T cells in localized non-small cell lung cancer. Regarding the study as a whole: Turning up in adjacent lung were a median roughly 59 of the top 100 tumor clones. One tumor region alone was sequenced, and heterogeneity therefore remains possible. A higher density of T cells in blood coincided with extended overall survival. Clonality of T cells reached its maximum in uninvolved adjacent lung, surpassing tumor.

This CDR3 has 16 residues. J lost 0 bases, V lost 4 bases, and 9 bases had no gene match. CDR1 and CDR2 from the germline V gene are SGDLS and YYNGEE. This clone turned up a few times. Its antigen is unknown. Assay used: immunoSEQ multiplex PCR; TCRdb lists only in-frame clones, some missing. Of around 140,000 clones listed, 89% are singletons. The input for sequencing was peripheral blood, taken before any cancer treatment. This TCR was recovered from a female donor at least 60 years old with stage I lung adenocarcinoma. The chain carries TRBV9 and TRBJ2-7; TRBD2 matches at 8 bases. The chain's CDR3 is CASSPWTSQSSYEQYF. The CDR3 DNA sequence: TGTGCCAGCAGCCCATGGACTAGCCAGAGCTCCTACGAGCAGTACTTC.